These 27 T cell receptor beta chains came from one sample sequenced in a study of T-cell memory formation after mild COVID-19. TCRdb re-called the 5' RACE reads through MiXCR, storing one row per CDR3 protein. The sample records 140,000 or so distinct CDR3 sequences, about a fifth being singletons. Sample: PBMCs or a T cell subset sorted from them (not recorded which). The receptors shown here come from an adult woman who had mild COVID-19 (a few samples of this study predate the infection). Cell type and time point are not known.

This clonotype came up a few times. The chain couples TRBV25-1 to TRBJ2-3, with TRBD2 identical over 9 bases. Germline V lookup: CDR1 MGHDK, CDR2 SYGVNS. This CDR3 has 16 residues. The junction had 9 bases not matched to a gene; V was cut back by 6 bases and J by 2 bases. The CDR3 sequence: CASRGSGGFLTDTQYF. Here the CDR3 DNA reads TGTGCCAGCAGGGGTAGCGGGGGTTTCCTCACAGATACGCAGTATTTT.

V usage is TRBV7-3 and J usage is TRBJ1-2; TRBD1 is a possible D gene (5 bases). Germline CDR1 is SGHTA and CDR2 is FQGTGA. The CDR3 sequence is 13 residues long. V lost 2 bases, J lost 8 bases, and 12 bases lay in between. The CDR3 DNA is TGTGCCAGCAGCTTACAACAGGATCGAGGCTACACCTTC. It translates to CASSLQQDRGYTF.

The rearrangement joins TRBV6-2 or TRBV6-3 to TRBJ1-2; maybe TRBD1 (6 bases). The CDR3 loop spans 14 amino acids. The germline V gene has CDR1 MNHEY and CDR2 SVGEGT. Trimming took off 5 bases at V and 2 bases at J, with 12 bases between the two ends. CDR3 DNA: TGTGCCAGCAGTGACGGGGGCAGGAACTATGGCTACACCTTC. This codes for CASSDGGRNYGYTF.

This clonotype was observed a few times. This rearrangement joins TRBV24-1 to TRBJ1-2, with D maybe TRBD1 (6 bases). This CDR3 has 14 residues. CDR1 is KGHDR, CDR2 SFDVKD, per germline. V lost 4 bases, J lost 4 bases, and 12 bases lay in between. The CDR3 sequence: CATSDSDRPYGYTF. The CDR3, as DNA: TGTGCCACCAGTGACAGCGACAGGCCCTATGGCTACACCTTC.

The V gene is TRBV29-1, the J gene TRBJ2-5, with D possibly called TRBD1 or TRBD2 (5 bases each). The CDR3 is made up of 15 amino acids. Germline V gene data show CDR1 as SQVTM and CDR2 as ANQGSEA. CDR3 protein: CSSLRAGGRRETQYF. The CDR3 DNA follows: TGCTCCTCGTTACGGGCTGGGGGAAGACGGGAGACCCAGTACTTC.

This clonotype occurred once. This CDR3 reads CATSGRGLHYGYTF. CDR3 DNA sequence: TGTGCCACCAGTGGGCGAGGACTTCACTATGGCTACACCTTC. V and J are TRBV24-1 and TRBJ1-2; no clear D. The CDR3 length is 14 residues. Trimming removed 5 bases at V and 3 bases at J, with 12 bases between. Germline lookup yields CDR1 KGHDR and CDR2 SFDVKD.

In this sample, this clonotype turned up a few times. This sequence joins TRBV6-2 or TRBV6-3 and TRBJ1-4; maybe TRBD1 (6 bases). The V gene lost 0 bases and the J gene lost 7 bases, with 12 bases spanning the gap. The CDR3 runs to 15 residues. The V gene's germline CDR1 is MNHEY and CDR2 SVGEGT. CDR3 in amino acids: CASSYSTTGFEKLFF. The CDR3 DNA follows: TGTGCCAGCAGTTACTCGACTACAGGGTTTGAAAAACTGTTTTTT.

This clonotype was counted only a few times. This chain links TRBV4-1 with TRBJ2-7; 7 bases are shared with TRBD1. Germline V gene lookup returns CDR1 MGHRA and CDR2 YSYEKL. The V segment lost 1 base and the J segment 0 bases; nucleotides outside the gene matches: 6. The CDR3 has 16 amino acids. The CDR3 coding sequence is TGCGCCAGCAGCCAAGGGGCACAGGGGATCTCCTACGAGCAGTACTTC. Encoded protein: CASSQGAQGISYEQYF.

The gene calls are TRBV15 and TRBJ1-1; no reliable D call. In germline, CDR1 is LNHNV, CDR2 YYDKDF (reference sequence). V lost 0 bases, J lost 6 bases, and 5 bases lay in between. The length of the CDR3 is 12 residues. CDR3 sequence reads: CATSRDVAEAFF. The CDR3 DNA is TGTGCCACCAGCAGAGATGTGGCTGAAGCTTTCTTT.

There are a few counts of this clonotype. The chain links TRBV12-3 or TRBV12-4 to TRBJ1-1; D unclear. The V gene lost 2 bases and the J gene lost 1 base, with 5 bases spanning the gap. This CDR3 comprises 13 residues. The CDR3 here is CASSLTTNTEAFF. The DNA for the CDR3 is TGTGCCAGCAGTTTAACAACGAACACTGAAGCTTTCTTT.

This clonotype was seen a handful of times. DNA for the CDR3: TGTGCCACCAGTGATCCCTCTACAGGGGTAAGCACAGATACGCAGTATTTT. Translation gives CATSDPSTGVSTDTQYF. The chain carries TRBV24-1 and TRBJ2-3; 7 bases match TRBD1. With 3 bases clipped from V and 0 bases from J, the junction kept 8 bases outside the gene matches. CDR3 length: 17 residues. CDR1 and CDR2 (germline): KGHDR, SFDVKD.

V usage is TRBV20-1 and J usage is TRBJ1-5, with D unclear. Trimming took 1 base from V and 0 from J, leaving 7 bases between them. Germline loops: CDR1 DFQATT, CDR2 SNEGSKA (reference sequence). This CDR3 contains 14 residues. The CDR3: CSARAGNSNQPQHF. The CDR3 bases are TGCAGTGCTAGAGCCGGAAATAGCAATCAGCCCCAGCATTTT.

The chain uses TRBV20-1 and TRBJ2-3, with D possibly TRBD2 on 5 matching bases. The CDR3 extends over 15 amino acids. Looked up from germline, CDR1 is DFQATT and CDR2 is SNEGSKA (reference sequence). V lost 6 bases, J lost 3 bases, and 19 bases lay in between. The CDR3 coding sequence is TGCAGTGCCCCCGTCGACTGGAGGAGGACAGATACGCAGTATTTT. It specifies CSAPVDWRRTDTQYF.

The chain has TRBV6-5 and TRBJ2-3, with 7 bases aligning to TRBD2. The CDR3 runs to 14 residues. CDR1 is MNHEY, CDR2 SVGAGI, per germline. The V and J ends lost 6 bases and 4 bases, in that order; junction bases with no gene match: 7. The CDR3 reads CASRGPAGSDTQYF. The CDR3 region has the DNA TGTGCCAGCAGAGGCCCAGCGGGGTCAGATACGCAGTATTTT.

V gene TRBV7-9 combines with J gene TRBJ2-1, with D perhaps matching TRBD2 (6 bases). The ends were cut back, 0 bases at V and 0 bases at J, with 9 bases in the middle. There are 16 residues in the CDR3. The germline V gene encodes CDR1 SEHNR and CDR2 FQNEAQ (reference sequence). The CDR3 region has the DNA TGTGCCAGCAGCTTAGCTTCAGCGGGCTCCTACAATGAGCAGTTCTTC. Amino acid sequence: CASSLASAGSYNEQFF.

The chain combines TRBV7-3 with TRBJ2-7; 10 nucleotides align to TRBD1. The CDR3 is 19 residues long. The germline V gene has CDR1 SGHTA and CDR2 FQGTGA. V trimming: 3 bases; J trimming: 1 base; junction bases outside the gene matches: 15. The CDR3 bases are TGTGCCAGCAGCTTCAGGACCAAGGCGGGGGACAGGGGTTCCTACGAGCAGTACTTC. Translated, it gives CASSFRTKAGDRGSYEQYF.

The V and J genes are TRBV5-4 and TRBJ2-5, with D perhaps being TRBD1 or TRBD2 (6 bases each). V dropped 0 bases and J dropped 2 bases, with 17 bases sitting between them. The germline V gene encodes CDR1 SGHNT and CDR2 YYREEE (reference sequence). This CDR3 has 17 residues. CDR3 residues: CASSLGGTVGTQETQYF. CDR3 sequence (DNA): TGTGCCAGCAGCTTGGGGGGGACTGTCGGGACACAAGAGACCCAGTACTTC.

For the CDR3, the DNA is TGTGCCAGCAGCCCCCGACAGGGTACTAATGAAAAACTGTTTTTT. Encoded protein: CASSPRQGTNEKLFF. The rearrangement joins TRBV7-2 to TRBJ1-4; TRBD1 aligns across 7 bases. In germline, CDR1 is SGHTA, CDR2 FQGNSA. The CDR3 is 15 residues long. V trimming: 5 bases; J trimming: 2 bases; junction bases outside the gene matches: 5.

The rearrangement uses TRBV6-5 and TRBJ2-2, with D perhaps TRBD1 (8 bases). V was clipped by 2 bases and J by 7 bases, with 20 bases between them. Germline CDR1 is MNHEY and CDR2 is SVGAGI. The CDR3 sequence is 17 residues long. Here the CDR3 DNA reads TGTGCCAGCAGTTACGGCAGGGGGCGTCGCGGGGGCGGGGAGCTGTTTTTT. This sequence encodes CASSYGRGRRGGGELFF.

The rearrangement links TRBV24-1 to TRBJ2-1, with 8 bases identical to TRBD2. V dropped 3 bases and J dropped 4; count of bases not matched to a gene: 4. This CDR3 is 15 amino acids long. CDR1 is KGHDR, CDR2 SFDVKD, per germline. The CDR3 DNA reads TGTGCCACCAGTGATCCTGGACTAGCTTACAATGAGCAGTTCTTC. It is translated as CATSDPGLAYNEQFF.

V gene TRBV5-4 combines with J gene TRBJ2-7, with 7 bases that match TRBD2. After removal of 3 bases from V and 4 bases from J, the junction contained 10 bases not matched to a gene. The length of the CDR3 is 15 residues. Germline V CDR1 and CDR2: SGHNT, YYREEE (reference sequence). CDR3 residues: CASSSLAEIRYEQYF. CDR3 bases: TGTGCCAGCAGCTCGCTAGCGGAGATAAGATACGAGCAGTACTTC.

The V and J genes are TRBV20-1 and TRBJ1-1, with D maybe TRBD1 (6 bases). V was trimmed by 3 bases and J by 2 bases, leaving 19 bases between them. CDR1 and CDR2 from the germline V gene are DFQATT and SNEGSKA (reference sequence). The CDR3 is 16 amino acids. Here the CDR3 DNA reads TGCAGTGCTAGTTGGGTGGCGACAGGTATAAACACTGAAGCTTTCTTT. It codes for CSASWVATGINTEAFF.

This clonotype was counted only a few times. The chain uses TRBV7-9 and TRBJ2-1; tentatively, D is TRBD1 or TRBD2 (5 bases each). Germline lookup yields CDR1 SEHNR and CDR2 FQNEAQ (reference sequence). V was cut by 0 bases and J by 8 bases, with 17 bases left in between. The length of the CDR3 is 16 residues. CDR3 residues: CASSLAQGPGSYEQFF. CDR3 in DNA: TGTGCCAGCAGCTTAGCGCAGGGCCCGGGGTCGTATGAGCAGTTCTTC.

The rearrangement links TRBV7-8 to TRBJ2-3, with a possible D match to TRBD1 (6 bases). The germline CDR1 and CDR2 sequences are SGHVS and FQNEAQ. This CDR3 contains 15 residues. V shed 1 base and J shed 3 bases, with 11 bases lying between them. For the CDR3, the DNA is TGTGCCAGCAGCTTAGGGGGGCTAATAACAGATACGCAGTATTTT. It translates to CASSLGGLITDTQYF.

This clonotype was counted ten times or more. This chain uses TRBV12-3 or TRBV12-4 with TRBJ2-3; D is perhaps TRBD2 (6 bases). This CDR3 contains 14 residues. V was cut by 6 bases and J by 0 bases, with 10 bases left in between. CDR3 protein: CASRRGASTDTQYF. Here the CDR3 DNA reads TGTGCCAGCAGGCGGGGTGCCAGCACAGATACGCAGTATTTT.

This clonotype turned up a few times. The chain carries TRBV20-1 and TRBJ1-1; D is undetermined. The CDR3 has 12 amino acids. Germline CDR1 and CDR2: DFQATT and SNEGSKA (reference sequence). V was shortened by 3 bases and J by 7 bases, with 12 bases between the two germline ends. DNA of the CDR3: TGCAGTGCTAGGTCGAGGCCGGGTGAAGCTTTCTTT. Its translation: CSARSRPGEAFF.

This clonotype was counted only a few times. The chain has TRBV12-3 or TRBV12-4 and TRBJ2-3, with 7 bases matching TRBD2. V lost 5 bases to trimming and J lost 1 base; unmatched junction nucleotides: 9. The CDR3 loop spans 16 amino acids. The CDR3 loop is CASSNPAGLRTDTQYF. The CDR3, as DNA: TGTGCCAGCAGTAACCCAGCGGGACTCCGCACAGATACGCAGTATTTT.